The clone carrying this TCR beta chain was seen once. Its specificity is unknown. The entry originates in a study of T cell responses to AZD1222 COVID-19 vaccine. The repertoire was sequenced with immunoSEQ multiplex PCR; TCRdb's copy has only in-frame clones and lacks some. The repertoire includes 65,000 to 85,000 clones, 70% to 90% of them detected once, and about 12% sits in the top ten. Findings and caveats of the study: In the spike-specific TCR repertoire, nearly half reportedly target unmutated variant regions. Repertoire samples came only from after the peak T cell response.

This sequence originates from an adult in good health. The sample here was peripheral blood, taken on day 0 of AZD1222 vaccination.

The CDR3 nucleotides are TGTGCCAGCAGCTTGGAGGGAGGGCGCCTCGTAGGGGAGGGTGGCTACACCTTC. Translating it yields CASSLEGGRLVGEGGYTF. The genes are TRBV5-4 and TRBJ1-2; tentatively, D is TRBD1 (5 bases). The CDR3 is made up of 18 amino acids. The V end was cut by 0 bases, the J end by 7 bases, with 25 bases between. Germline CDR1 and CDR2: SGHNT and YYREEE (reference sequence).